This T cell receptor (beta chain) was sequenced in a study of CD8 T cells in ankylosing spondylitis. Points from the study as a whole: A TCR beta motif of under 10 highly homologous variants appeared characteristic of ankylosing spondylitis blood.

Germline assignment: CDR1 MGHRA and CDR2 YSYEKL. The CDR3 extends over 16 amino acids. V lost 6 bases, J lost 6 bases, and 6 bases stayed unmatched. TCRdb redid the calling of the 5' RACE reads with MiXCR, one entry per CDR3 protein. Of about 540,000 distinct CDR3 sequences in the sample, 9.5% to 15% were seen once. Of note for this clonotype: The antigen remains unidentified.

Sequencing input: blood, either unsorted or a sorted T cell fraction (not recorded which). V usage is TRBV4-1 and J usage is TRBJ2-3; 16 bases fit TRBD2. The source is a male donor with ankylosing spondylitis. This CDR3 reads CASRPGTSGRVDTQYF. As DNA, the CDR3 is TGCGCCAGCAGACCCGGGACTAGCGGGAGGGTCGATACGCAGTATTTT.